This TCR beta chain is from a study of blood T cell repertoires in COVID-19. Looking at the study overall: Researchers got acute and convalescent COVID-19 samples from the United States, Italy and Spain.

Some clones are missing from TCRdb's copy, which holds only in-frame ones; the method was immunoSEQ multiplex PCR. Among more than 110,000 clones listed, 84% were seen once. Trimming took off 0 bases at V and 2 bases at J, with 5 bases between the two ends. The length of the CDR3 is 13 residues. The V gene's germline CDR1 is SGDLS and CDR2 YYNGEE. This TCR was recovered from a woman under 30 who had been exposed to COVID-19. The chain couples TRBV9 to TRBJ1-2; no firm D call. The specimen was PBMCs or T cells enriched from blood (not recorded which). The CDR3 here is CASSVAENYGYTF. In nucleotides, the CDR3 is TGTGCCAGCAGCGTAGCAGAAAACTATGGCTACACCTTC.